This T cell receptor beta chain derives from a study of blood T cell repertoires in COVID-19. Study as a whole: Material from acute and convalescent COVID-19 was sourced from the United States, Italy and Spain. PBMCs, B-cell-depleted T cells, or T cells were the source of the cDNA or gDNA that made up the material.

CDR3 length: 16 amino acids. Germline lookup yields CDR1 SGDLS and CDR2 YYNGEE. Germline trimming cut 1 base from V and 4 bases from J; bases unmatched to any gene: 6. In the original processing: Estimated nucleated cell counts came from reference gene primer amplification. Libraries were prepared by immunoSEQ multiplex PCR; TCRdb keeps only in-frame clonotypes and omits some of them. V, J and clone size derive from that table, while D and trimming were established from the DNA sequence. The data show 20,000 to 25,000 clones, about 90% seen once. The sample consisted of peripheral blood. This sequence originates from a human donor in a cohort sampled during active COVID-19. The chain couples TRBV9 to TRBJ2-3; 10 bases align to TRBD2. The CDR3 here is CASSVISGGVADTQYF. In nucleotides, the CDR3 is TGTGCCAGCAGCGTAATAAGCGGGGGGGTTGCAGATACGCAGTATTTT.